Listed below are T cell receptor beta chains from one sample, sequenced in a study of T cells in tumors and immune-related adverse events. The repertoire was sequenced with immunoSEQ multiplex PCR; TCRdb's copy has only in-frame clones and lacks some. Of more than 10,000 clones detected, less than 95% appear once; the ten largest clones hold more than 1.4%. The sequences come from lymph node tissue, collected from a patient treated with anti-PD-1 therapy. These receptors originate from a female donor with metastatic renal cell carcinoma. Each CDR3 is given with its conserved first and last residue. D genes are given only for firm matches. Clone size is shown for a subset of rows, as once, few, many or a class of expanded clone.

v_gene	j_gene	abundance	d_gene	CDR3aa	CDR3nt
TRBV28	TRBJ1-1	-	-	CASSLAGGDTEAFF	TGTGCCAGCAGTTTAGCGGGTGGTGACACTGAAGCTTTCTTT
TRBV29-1	TRBJ2-1	-	TRBD2	CSVEYLASGGHYNEQFF	TGCAGCGTTGAGTATTTGGCTAGCGGGGGACATTACAATGAGCAGTTCTTC
TRBV15	TRBJ1-3	-	TRBD1	CATSSPGQGSGNTIYF	TGTGCCACCAGCAGTCCGGGACAGGGATCTGGAAACACCATATATTTT
TRBV5-4	TRBJ2-3	-	TRBD2	CASSLGGTSVGTDTQYF	TGTGCCAGCAGCTTGGGGGGTACTAGCGTAGGCACAGATACGCAGTATTTT
TRBV5-4	TRBJ1-3	-	-	CASSLDGNTIYF	TGTGCCAGCAGCCTGGATGGAAACACCATATATTTT
TRBV18	TRBJ1-2	-	-	CASSLRREGTYGYTF	TGTGCCAGCTCCCTCCGGAGGGAGGGGACCTATGGCTACACCTTC
TRBV18	TRBJ1-1	-	-	CASSPGDGAFF	TGTGCCAGCTCACCGGGCGACGGGGCTTTCTTT
TRBV11-3	TRBJ2-2	few	-	CASSLGDRGTSGELFF	TGTGCCAGCAGCTTGGGAGATCGCGGGACGTCCGGGGAGCTGTTTTTT
TRBV9	TRBJ1-5	-	TRBD1	CASSVVVKGADQPQHF	TGTGCCAGCAGCGTAGTGGTGAAGGGGGCCGATCAGCCCCAGCATTTT
TRBV18	TRBJ2-3	-	-	CASSPPLVDTQYF	TGTGCCAGCTCACCACCCCTTGTAGATACGCAGTATTTT
TRBV11-2	TRBJ1-2	few	TRBD1	CASSSRQGVGYTF	TGTGCCAGCAGCTCGAGACAGGGAGTGGGCTACACCTTC
TRBV2	TRBJ1-1	few	-	CATSRTSTNTEAFF	TGTGCCACTTCCCGAACATCTACGAACACTGAAGCTTTCTTT
TRBV7-2	TRBJ1-5	-	TRBD1	CASSPGVDRGLLANQPQHF	TGTGCCAGCAGCCCTGGGGTAGACAGGGGGCTCTTAGCAAATCAGCCCCAGCATTTT
TRBV7-9	TRBJ2-3	-	TRBD2	CASSLAGGSTDTQYF	TGTGCCAGCAGTTTAGCGGGGGGGAGCACAGATACGCAGTATTTT
TRBV6-1	TRBJ1-1	-	-	CASTEGLDTEAFF	TGTGCCAGCACCGAAGGTCTCGACACTGAAGCTTTCTTT
TRBV5-4	TRBJ1-3	-	TRBD1	CASSLGGTARTGNTIYF	TGTGCCAGCAGCTTGGGCGGGACAGCAAGGACTGGAAACACCATATATTTT
TRBV15	TRBJ2-1	few	-	CATWGAGNEQFF	TGTGCCACCTGGGGGGCGGGCAATGAGCAGTTCTTC
TRBV19	TRBJ2-1	-	-	CASSIGQQGGSYNEQFF	TGTGCCAGTAGTATCGGGCAACAGGGGGGGTCCTACAATGAGCAGTTCTTC
TRBV25-1	TRBJ1-2	-	-	CASSEFQGFVYGYTF	TGTGCCAGCAGTGAATTCCAGGGGTTCGTCTATGGCTACACCTTC
TRBV5-1	TRBJ2-3	-	-	CASSLVFGDTQYF	TGCGCCAGCAGCTTGGTGTTTGGAGATACGCAGTATTTT
TRBV10-2	TRBJ1-1	once	TRBD1	CASSPGTGNTEAFF	TGCGCCAGCAGTCCAGGGACAGGTAACACTGAAGCTTTCTTT
TRBV19	TRBJ1-6	-	TRBD1	CASNGGGDNSPLHF	TGTGCCAGTAATGGAGGGGGCGACAATTCACCCCTCCACTTT
TRBV7-8	TRBJ2-7	-	-	CASSLAGQIRIYEQYF	TGTGCTAGCAGCTTAGCTGGGCAGATCAGGATCTACGAGCAGTACTTC
TRBV6-5	TRBJ2-3	-	TRBD1	CASSYGGQGDTQYF	TGTGCCAGCAGTTACGGAGGACAGGGGGATACGCAGTATTTT
TRBV7-7	TRBJ1-1	-	-	CASSLQANTEAFF	TGTGCCAGCAGCTTACAGGCGAACACTGAAGCTTTCTTT
TRBV11-2	TRBJ1-1	-	TRBD1	CASSFRQGTEAFF	TGTGCCAGCAGCTTTCGACAGGGCACTGAAGCTTTCTTT
TRBV5-6	TRBJ2-5	-	-	CASSLPASSRETQYF	TGTGCCAGCAGCTTGCCGGCCTCTAGTAGGGAGACCCAGTACTTC
TRBV30	TRBJ2-1	-	-	CAWKTRRSSYNEQFF	TGTGCCTGGAAAACTAGGCGGAGCTCCTACAATGAGCAGTTCTTC
TRBV20-1	TRBJ1-2	-	-	CSAGGFGYTF	TGCAGTGCTGGGGGTTTTGGCTACACCTTC
TRBV9	TRBJ1-1	-	-	CASSANRVEAFF	TGTGCCAGCAGCGCAAACAGGGTTGAAGCTTTCTTT
TRBV7-9	TRBJ2-5	-	-	CASSSGKRETQYF	TGTGCCAGCAGCTCAGGGAAGCGGGAGACCCAGTACTTC
TRBV5-4	TRBJ1-2	-	-	CASSLDVYGYTF	TGTGCCAGCAGCTTGGATGTTTATGGCTACACCTTC
TRBV28	TRBJ1-1	once	TRBD1	CASRTPGTVTEAFF	TGTGCCAGCAGGACGCCCGGGACAGTAACTGAAGCTTTCTTT
TRBV15	TRBJ2-5	-	TRBD2	CATSRGGVAGGARETQYF	TGTGCCACCAGCAGAGGGGGGGTAGCGGGAGGGGCCCGAGAGACCCAGTACTTC
TRBV5-6	TRBJ1-5	-	-	CASSSLLRGSNQPQHF	TGTGCCAGCAGCTCCCTTCTACGGGGTAGCAATCAGCCCCAGCATTTT
TRBV15	TRBJ2-7	-	TRBD2	CATSSSGRAAEQYF	TGTGCCACCAGCAGTAGCGGGAGGGCCGCCGAGCAGTACTTC
TRBV12-5	TRBJ1-3	-	-	CASGPSGSGNTIYF	TGTGCTAGTGGCCCATCCGGGTCCGGAAACACCATATATTTT
TRBV7-2	TRBJ2-2	once	-	CASSLWATGELFF	TGTGCCAGCAGCTTATGGGCGACCGGGGAGCTGTTTTTT
TRBV5-1	TRBJ2-1	-	-	CASSLVAINEQFF	TGCGCCAGCAGCTTGGTAGCGATCAATGAGCAGTTCTTC
TRBV5-1	TRBJ2-3	-	-	CASSLGSDTQYF	TGCGCCAGCAGCTTGGGTTCAGATACGCAGTATTTT
TRBV7-2	TRBJ2-5	-	TRBD2	CASSSLAGGLVTQYF	TGTGCCAGCAGCTCCTTAGCGGGGGGCCTGGTGACCCAGTACTTC
TRBV7-2	TRBJ2-2	-	-	CASSLLGTGELFF	TGTGCCAGCAGTCTTCTCGGCACCGGGGAGCTGTTTTTT
TRBV9	TRBJ1-6	-	-	CASSVYANSPLHF	TGTGCCAGCAGCGTATATGCGAATTCACCCCTCCACTTT
TRBV29-1	TRBJ1-1	-	-	CSVWTVNTEAFF	TGCAGCGTCTGGACGGTGAACACTGAAGCTTTCTTT
TRBV5-1	TRBJ2-2	-	-	CASSTRGGVEVGELFF	TGCGCCAGCAGCACCCGCGGGGGCGTCGAGGTCGGGGAGCTGTTTTTT
TRBV5-6	TRBJ1-5	once	-	CASSLERENQPQHF	TGTGCCAGCAGCTTGGAAAGGGAAAATCAGCCCCAGCATTTT
TRBV10-3	TRBJ2-7	-	TRBD2	CAISGSGGAYEQYF	TGTGCCATCAGCGGTAGCGGGGGGGCCTACGAGCAGTACTTC
TRBV7-9	TRBJ1-1	-	TRBD1	CASSKTGPGTEAFF	TGTGCCAGCAGCAAGACAGGGCCGGGAACTGAAGCTTTCTTT
TRBV10-3	TRBJ2-6	-	-	CAISALGGPGANVLTF	TGTGCCATCAGTGCCCTAGGGGGGCCTGGGGCCAACGTCCTGACTTTC
TRBV10-2	TRBJ1-2	-	-	CAPKRGVLGYTF	TGCGCCCCTAAGCGGGGGGTTTTAGGCTACACCTTC
TRBV6-5	TRBJ1-3	-	TRBD1	CASRGTGGESTIYF	TGTGCCAGCAGGGGTACAGGGGGCGAGAGCACCATATATTTT
TRBV7-6	TRBJ2-7	-	-	CASSLASGSGEQYF	TGTGCCAGCAGCTTAGCGTCAGGCTCTGGCGAGCAGTACTTC
TRBV10-3	TRBJ2-1	-	-	CAIGGPSYNEQFF	TGTGCCATCGGGGGTCCCTCGTACAATGAGCAATTCTTC
TRBV11-3	TRBJ1-1	-	-	CASSSAGHLNTEAFF	TGTGCCAGCAGCTCAGCGGGACACCTGAACACTGAAGCTTTCTTT
TRBV11-3	TRBJ2-5	once	TRBD2	CASSLRLAASQETQYF	TGTGCCAGCAGCTTAAGACTAGCGGCGTCCCAAGAGACCCAGTACTTC
TRBV5-8	TRBJ2-5	-	TRBD2	CASSLSYSGSQETQYF	TGTGCCAGCAGCCTATCTTATAGCGGGAGCCAAGAGACCCAGTACTTC
TRBV7-2	TRBJ2-7	-	-	CASSLTGAIYEQYF	TGTGCCAGCAGCTTAACGGGGGCTATCTACGAGCAGTACTTC
TRBV5-1	TRBJ2-7	-	-	CASSLDVQGKGEQYF	TGCGCCAGCAGCTTGGATGTTCAGGGAAAAGGAGAGCAGTACTTC
TRBV5-1	TRBJ2-5	-	-	CASSLGRPPETQYF	TGCGCCAGCAGCCTGGGTCGGCCCCCGGAGACCCAGTACTTC